Listed below are T cell receptor beta chains from one sample, sequenced in a study of blood T cell repertoires in COVID-19. Data came from immunoSEQ multiplex PCR; TCRdb stores just in-frame clones and leaves some out. The profile shows 15,000 to 20,000 clones, about 90% of them singletons. Sequenced sample: peripheral blood. Source of these receptors: a human donor in a cohort sampled during active COVID-19. Each CDR3 is given with its conserved first and last residue. The D gene is left open where the match is weak. A row's size may be missing; if present it is once, few, many or a size class.

D	V	size	J	length	DNA	CDR3
.	TRBV18	.	TRBJ1-1	15	TGTGCCAGCTCACCTCGCACAGGCCGTACGTTTGAAGCTTTCTTT	CASSPRTGRTFEAFF
.	TRBV2	.	TRBJ2-3	11	TGTGCCAGCAGTGGCGCAGATACGCAGTATTTT	CASSGADTQYF
TRBD1	TRBV29-1	.	TRBJ1-5	14	TGCAGCGTTGTAGTCGGGACAGTCAATCAGCCCCAGCATTTT	CSVVVGTVNQPQHF
TRBD1	TRBV7-3	.	TRBJ2-5	14	TGTGCCAGCAGTACTACAGGGGTTGAGGAGACCCAGTACTTC	CASSTTGVEETQYF
.	TRBV6-1	.	TRBJ1-4	15	TGTGCCAGCAGTGAACGAGGGTCCCTTAATGAAAAACTGTTTTTT	CASSERGSLNEKLFF
TRBD1	TRBV9	.	TRBJ1-4	13	TGTGCCAGCAGCGGGGACAGAAATGAAAAACTGTTTTTT	CASSGDRNEKLFF
.	TRBV3-1/TRBV3-2	once	TRBJ2-2	12	TGTGCCAGTACTATGAACACCGGGGAGCTGTTTTTT	CASTMNTGELFF
TRBD1	TRBV19	.	TRBJ1-5	12	TGTGCCAGTAGGGACAGGGATCAGCCCCAGCATTTT	CASRDRDQPQHF
.	TRBV11-2	.	TRBJ1-4	16	TGTGCCAGCAGCTTAGAGGGGGGGATGGCTAATGAAAAACTGTTTTTT	CASSLEGGMANEKLFF
.	TRBV10-1	.	TRBJ2-2	12	TGCGCCAGCAGAAGCAACACCGGGGAGCTGTTTTTT	CASRSNTGELFF
.	TRBV3-1/TRBV3-2	.	TRBJ2-7	14	TGTGCCAGCAGCCAAGCCGGGACAAGCTACGAGCAGTACTTC	CASSQAGTSYEQYF
.	TRBV3-1/TRBV3-2	once	TRBJ2-2	15	TGTGCCAGCAGCCCCCTTGGGGCACTCACTGGGGAGCTGTTTTTT	CASSPLGALTGELFF
TRBD2	TRBV5-1	.	TRBJ2-7	14	TGCGCCAGCAGCACTGGACTAGCGGGAGACGAGCAGTACTTC	CASSTGLAGDEQYF
TRBD2	TRBV7-8	.	TRBJ2-5	16	TGTGCCAGCAGCTTTGAACTAGCGGGAGTCGGGGAGACCCAGTACTTC	CASSFELAGVGETQYF
.	TRBV30	.	TRBJ1-5	13	TGTGCCTTGGGGCAGGGTAGCAATCAGCCCCAGCATTTT	CALGQGSNQPQHF
.	TRBV9	.	TRBJ1-5	15	TGTGCCAGCAGCGTAGATGGCAGGTATTATCAGCCCCAGCATTTT	CASSVDGRYYQPQHF
TRBD2	TRBV4-2	.	TRBJ2-3	16	TGTGCCAGCAGCCAGGGACTAGCGGGAGTGACAGATACGCAGTATTTT	CASSQGLAGVTDTQYF
TRBD2	TRBV2	.	TRBJ2-1	16	TGTGCCAGCGGGGGTGAGCGGGGAAGCTCCTACAATGAGCAGTTCTTC	CASGGERGSSYNEQFF
.	TRBV21-1	.	TRBJ1-5	16	TGTGCCAGCAGCAAAGGACAAGCGGCCTACAATCAGCCCCAGCATTTT	CASSKGQAAYNQPQHF
TRBD1	TRBV6-6	.	TRBJ2-1	14	TGTGCCAGCACCTGGACAGGGGCCTACAATGAGCAGTTCTTC	CASTWTGAYNEQFF
.	TRBV11-2	.	TRBJ2-3	16	TGTGCCAGCAGCTTATGGAGTACGGGGGTCACAGATACGCAGTATTTT	CASSLWSTGVTDTQYF
TRBD2	TRBV2	.	TRBJ2-3	16	TGTGCCAGCAGTGAACGCGGGAGAGTGAGCACAGATACGCAGTATTTT	CASSERGRVSTDTQYF
TRBD1	TRBV6-4	.	TRBJ2-6	18	TGTGCCAGCAGTCCTACTTTAGGGGGCCAGTCTGGGGCCAACGTCCTGACTTTC	CASSPTLGGQSGANVLTF
.	TRBV7-2	.	TRBJ2-1	15	TGTGCCAGCAGCTTGGACCCCGGGACTCACAATGAGCAGTTCTTC	CASSLDPGTHNEQFF
.	TRBV28	.	TRBJ2-1	18	TGTGCCAGCAGTCCTCAATTTCGGGCTAGCCGACTACCCAATGAGCAGTTCTTC	CASSPQFRASRLPNEQFF
TRBD2	TRBV4-2	.	TRBJ2-2	16	TGTGCCAGCAGCCAAGCTAGCGGGAGACATCCCGGGGAGCTGTTTTTT	CASSQASGRHPGELFF
TRBD1	TRBV5-1	few	TRBJ1-4	19	TGCGCCAGCAGCTCTCCACCGGGACAGGGAAGGATGACTAATGAAAAACTGTTTTTT	CASSSPPGQGRMTNEKLFF
TRBD2	TRBV2	few	TRBJ2-2	15	TGTGCCAGCAGGGAGCGGGAGCTGGGTACCGGGGAGCTGTTTTTT	CASRERELGTGELFF
.	TRBV6-5	.	TRBJ2-3	15	TGTGCCAGCAGCTCCCCGGGTGGTGGCACAGATACGCAGTATTTT	CASSSPGGGTDTQYF
TRBD1	TRBV12-3/TRBV12-4	.	TRBJ2-5	12	TGTGCCATTAGGACAGGGTCTGAGACCCAGTACTTC	CAIRTGSETQYF
.	TRBV18	.	TRBJ1-3	15	TGTGCCAGCTCACCCGTGGCAGGGAACGGAAACACCATATATTTT	CASSPVAGNGNTIYF
TRBD1	TRBV10-1	.	TRBJ2-3	17	TGCGCCAGCAGTGAGTCCTGGACAGGGGTGATCACAGATACGCAGTATTTT	CASSESWTGVITDTQYF
TRBD2	TRBV7-9	few	TRBJ2-1	16	TGTGCCAGCAGCTTAAGTCTAGCGGGCTCCTACAATGAGCAGTTCTTC	CASSLSLAGSYNEQFF
.	TRBV5-6	.	TRBJ2-5	13	TGTGCCAGCAGCCCAACTGGCCATGGGCCCCAGTACTTC	CASSPTGHGPQYF
TRBD1	TRBV2	.	TRBJ1-5	18	TGTGCCAGCAGTGTCGGCACAGGGGCAACTTATAGCAATCAGCCCCAGCATTTT	CASSVGTGATYSNQPQHF
.	TRBV19	.	TRBJ2-7	15	TGTGCCAGTAGTATAGGGTTAGGGGTCTCCTACGAGCAGTACTTC	CASSIGLGVSYEQYF
.	TRBV29-1	.	TRBJ2-3	16	TGCAGCGTTGAAGACCTCCGGGGTATCCGGGCAGATACGCAGTATTTT	CSVEDLRGIRADTQYF
TRBD1	TRBV18	once	TRBJ2-1	15	TGTGCCAGCTCACCGTGGGACAGGGAGAGAAATGAGCAGTTCTTC	CASSPWDRERNEQFF